One sample yielded the 8 T cell receptor beta chains listed below, sequenced in a study of blood T cells in healthy people across ages. Next came a second PCR, run for about 6 to 11 cycles, which used a sample-barcoded 5' primer along with a J-beta primer mix. Each CDR3 protein is one row after TCRdb ran MiXCR on the 5' RACE reads. In the table there are more than 650,000 distinct CDR3 sequences, about 55% of which are singletons. Sequenced material: blood. These receptors all come from a man older than 75 in good health.

CDR3 coding DNA: TGTGCCAGCAGCGAAGTACAGGGCTCACCCCTCCACTTT. It codes for CASSEVQGSPLHF. The V gene is TRBV6-5, the J gene TRBJ1-6, with D possibly TRBD1 on 6 matching bases. V was clipped by 6 bases and J by 10 bases, with 13 bases between them. Germline assignment: CDR1 MNHEY and CDR2 SVGAGI. The CDR3 is 13 amino acids.

The chain couples TRBV3-1 to TRBJ2-4; D is undetermined. Per the germline V gene, CDR1 is LGHDT and CDR2 is YNNKEL (reference sequence). The CDR3 is 13 residues long. V lost 0 bases to trimming and J lost 13 bases, with 13 bases between them. CDR3 coding DNA: TGTGCCAGCAGCCAAGACGTCGGAGTAAGGCAGTACTTC. It translates to CASSQDVGVRQYF.

The chain is built from TRBV9 and TRBJ1-2; TRBD1 aligns across 9 bases. CDR1 is SGDLS and CDR2 is YYNGEE in the germline V gene. The CDR3 consists of 15 residues. The V gene end was trimmed by 3 bases and the J gene end by 2 bases; junction bases not matched to a gene: 5. The CDR3 loop reads CASSDPGTGNYGYTF. CDR3 nucleotides: TGTGCCAGCAGCGATCCCGGGACAGGGAACTATGGCTACACCTTC.

The chain carries TRBV6-5 and TRBJ2-5; 7 nucleotides align to TRBD2. V lost 7 bases and J lost 5; bases outside the gene matches: 13. This CDR3 has 15 amino acids. Germline values: CDR1 MNHEY, CDR2 SVGAGI. As DNA, the CDR3 is TGTGCCAGCACCCTTGCCCGCGGGAGCGGTGAGACCCAGTACTTC. Translating gives CASTLARGSGETQYF.

This clonotype was detected a few times. The V gene is TRBV7-2, the J gene TRBJ2-7; 14 bases agree with TRBD2. The V and J ends lost 5 bases and 4 bases, in that order; junction bases with no gene match: 7. The CDR3 extends over 16 amino acids. Germline V gene lookup returns CDR1 SGHTA and CDR2 FQGNSA. The CDR3 loop is CASSLRTSGRLYEQYF. The CDR3 nucleotides read TGTGCCAGCAGCCTCAGGACTAGCGGGAGGTTATACGAGCAGTACTTC. The variable domain in full, with the rest retrieved from reference TRBV7-2 and TRBJ2-7, is GAGVSQSPSNKVTEKGKDVELRCDPISGHTALYWYRQSLGQGLEFLIYFQGNSAPDKSGLPSDRFSAERTGGSVSTLTIQRTQQEDSAVYLCASSLRTSGRLYEQYFGPGTRLTVT.

This sequence joins TRBV14 and TRBJ2-1; 8 bases line up with TRBD1. CDR1 is SGHDN, CDR2 FVKESK, per germline. This CDR3 is built from 15 residues. V shed 4 bases, J shed 8 bases, and the junction held 10 bases outside the gene matches. The CDR3 DNA is TGTGCCAGCAGCCTCCGACAGGGGTTAAGCGATGAGCAGTTCTTC. Protein sequence: CASSLRQGLSDEQFF.

This clonotype was seen a handful of times. The gene calls are TRBV5-1 and TRBJ2-1; perhaps TRBD2 as D (5 bases). CDR1 and CDR2 from the germline V gene are SGHRS and YFSETQ. This CDR3 spans 15 amino acids. Trimming took off 4 bases at V and 5 bases at J, with 16 bases between the two ends. The CDR3 coding sequence is TGCGCCAGCAGCCCACCTCGGGGTAGCGACAATGAGCAGTTCTTC. Amino acids: CASSPPRGSDNEQFF.

This clonotype is a singleton in its sample. The V call is TRBV5-1, the J call TRBJ2-7; D is undetermined. The CDR3 has 13 residues. Trimming took off 4 bases at V and 2 bases at J, with 10 bases between the two ends. Germline CDR1 reads SGHRS; CDR2 reads YFSETQ. The CDR3 spells CASSVSSPYEQYF. The CDR3 DNA reads TGCGCCAGCAGCGTCTCCAGTCCCTACGAGCAGTACTTC. The variable domain in full, with the rest retrieved from reference TRBV5-1 and TRBJ2-7, is KAGVTQTPRYLIKTRGQQVTLSCSPISGHRSVSWYQQTPGQGLQFLFEYFSETQRNKGNFPGRFSGRQFSNSRSEMNVSTLELGDSALYLCASSVSSPYEQYFGPGTRLTVT.